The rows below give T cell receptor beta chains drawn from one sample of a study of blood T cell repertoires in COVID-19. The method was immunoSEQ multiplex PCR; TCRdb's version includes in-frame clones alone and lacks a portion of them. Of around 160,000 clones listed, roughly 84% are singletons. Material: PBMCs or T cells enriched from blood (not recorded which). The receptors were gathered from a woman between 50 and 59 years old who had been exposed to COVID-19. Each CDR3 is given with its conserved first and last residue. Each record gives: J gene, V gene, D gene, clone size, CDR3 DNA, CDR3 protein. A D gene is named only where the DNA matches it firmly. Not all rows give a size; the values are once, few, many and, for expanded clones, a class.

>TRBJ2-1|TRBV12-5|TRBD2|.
TGTGCTAGCTCTACCCTAGCGGGACCTTACAATGAGCAGTTCTTC
CASSTLAGPYNEQFF
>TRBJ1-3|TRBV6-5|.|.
TGTGCCAGCAGCCCCGGGGGGCGGGGAAACACCATATATTTT
CASSPGGRGNTIYF
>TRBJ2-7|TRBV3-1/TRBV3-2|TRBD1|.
TGTGCCAGCAGCTCAGGACAGGGGGACTACGAGCAGTACTTC
CASSSGQGDYEQYF
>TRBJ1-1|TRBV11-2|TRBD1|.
TGTGCCAGCAGCTTAGTGAGTGGGGTGGTACAGGGGGCCGGAGCTTTCTTT
CASSLVSGVVQGAGAFF
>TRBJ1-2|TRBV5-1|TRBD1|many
TGCGCCAGCAGCTTGGCGGGGACAGGAGGTGGCTACACCTTC
CASSLAGTGGGYTF
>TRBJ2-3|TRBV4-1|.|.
TGCGCCAGCAGCCAAGCTTATACGCAGTATTTT
CASSQAYTQYF
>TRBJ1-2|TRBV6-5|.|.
TGTGCCAGCAGTTACGGCCAATCCTATGGCTACACCTTC
CASSYGQSYGYTF
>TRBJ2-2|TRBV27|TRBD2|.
TGTGCCAGCAGTTCGACTAGCGGGAGCCTTAACGCCGGGGAGCTGTTTTTT
CASSSTSGSLNAGELFF
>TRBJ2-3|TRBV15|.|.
TGTGCCGCCGGGATTCGGGGCACAGATACGCAGTATTTT
CAAGIRGTDTQYF
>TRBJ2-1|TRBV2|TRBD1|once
TGTGCCAGCAGTGAAAATCGACAGGGGATGGATGAGCAGTTCTTC
CASSENRQGMDEQFF
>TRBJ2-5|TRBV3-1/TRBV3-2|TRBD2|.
TGTGCCAGCAGCCGCGGACTAGCGGGAACCTATCAAGAGACCCAGTACTTC
CASSRGLAGTYQETQYF
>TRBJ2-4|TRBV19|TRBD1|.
TGTGCCAGTAGCAACACAGGGGGTATACCCAAAAACATTCAGTACTTC
CASSNTGGIPKNIQYF
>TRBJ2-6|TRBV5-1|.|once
TGCGCCAGCAGCTTGTCCGTGTCCGGGGCCAACGTCCTGACTTTC
CASSLSVSGANVLTF
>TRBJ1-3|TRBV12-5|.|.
TGTGCTAGTGGTTTGTTCGGGGTACTCTCTGGAAACACCATATATTTT
CASGLFGVLSGNTIYF
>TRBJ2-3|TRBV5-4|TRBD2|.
TGTGCCAGCAGCACCGGGACTAGCGGGCCTAGCACAGATACGCAGTATTTT
CASSTGTSGPSTDTQYF
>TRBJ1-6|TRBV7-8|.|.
TGTGCCAGCAGCCTCTACGGTTCACCCCTCCACTTT
CASSLYGSPLHF
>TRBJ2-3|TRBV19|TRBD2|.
TGTGCCAGTAGTGAGGCGGCGGGAGGTGCGGATACGCAGTATTTT
CASSEAAGGADTQYF
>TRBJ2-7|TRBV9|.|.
TGTGCCAGCAGCGTAGGACAGGACTACGAGCAGTACTTC
CASSVGQDYEQYF
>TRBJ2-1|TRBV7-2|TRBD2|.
TGTGCCAGCAGCTCCTATATACTAGCGGGGGACTACAATGAGCAGTTCTTC
CASSSYILAGDYNEQFF
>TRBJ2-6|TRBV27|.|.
TGTGCCAGCGGCGGCAAACCCACCTCTGGGGCCAACGTCCTGACTTTC
CASGGKPTSGANVLTF
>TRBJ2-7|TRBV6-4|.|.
TGTGCCAGCAGTGAGCAGGCCTCCGGCGAGCAGTACTTC
CASSEQASGEQYF
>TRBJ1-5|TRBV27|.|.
TGTGCCAGCAGTTTATTGTTCGGGGGTAGCAATCAGCCCCAGCATTTT
CASSLLFGGSNQPQHF
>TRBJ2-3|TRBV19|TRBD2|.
TGTGCCAGTAGGGGTTATGGGTCTAGCGGGGTGACAGATACGCAGTATTTT
CASRGYGSSGVTDTQYF
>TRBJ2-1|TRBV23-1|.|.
TGCGCCAGCAGCCGGCCGTTACAGGGACGGCTTAACTACAATGAGCAGTTCTTC
CASSRPLQGRLNYNEQFF
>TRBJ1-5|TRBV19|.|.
TGTGCCAGTAGTATCCAGGGAGGAACTAGCAATCAGCCCCAGCATTTT
CASSIQGGTSNQPQHF
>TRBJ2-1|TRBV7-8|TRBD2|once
TGTGCCAGCAGCCCCCGGACAGCGGGAGGGTGGATCAATGAGCAGTTCTTC
CASSPRTAGGWINEQFF
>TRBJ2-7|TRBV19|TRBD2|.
TGTGCCAGTGCGGACCCGGGACTAGCGGGAGCAACTGAGCAGTACTTC
CASADPGLAGATEQYF
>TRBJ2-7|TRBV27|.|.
TGTGCCAGCAGCCCTGAACTGGGGCTGAGTTTAGGGGAGCAGTACTTC
CASSPELGLSLGEQYF
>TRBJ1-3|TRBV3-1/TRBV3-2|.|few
TGTGCCAGCAGCCAAGGGCACGGCCTACTATCTGGAAACACCATATATTTT
CASSQGHGLLSGNTIYF
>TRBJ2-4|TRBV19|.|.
TGTGCCAGTAGTTCCCCCCTGGGGGCGAGTGCCAAAAACATTCAGTACTTC
CASSSPLGASAKNIQYF
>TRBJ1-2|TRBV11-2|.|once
TGTGCCAGCAGCTTACTGAGGGTGCCTAGTGGCTACACCTTC
CASSLLRVPSGYTF
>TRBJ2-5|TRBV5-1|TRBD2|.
TGCGCCAGCAGCTCCCTCGGGGGGGGGCGCAGGGAGACCCAGTACTTC
CASSSLGGGRRETQYF
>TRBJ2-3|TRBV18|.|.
TGTGCCAGCTCACCACTCCCCTTTTCCAGGGCTAATCCTAGCACAGATACGCAGTATTTT
CASSPLPFSRANPSTDTQYF
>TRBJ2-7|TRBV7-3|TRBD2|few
TGTGCCAGCAGCTTAACACTAGCGGGGGCCTACGAGCAGTACTTC
CASSLTLAGAYEQYF
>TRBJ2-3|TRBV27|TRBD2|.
TGTGCCAGCAGTCCACTCTCCGGGACTAGTACGCAGTATTTT
CASSPLSGTSTQYF
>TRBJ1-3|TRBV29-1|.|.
TGCAGCGCCCGGACAGTTGGAAACACCATATATTTT
CSARTVGNTIYF
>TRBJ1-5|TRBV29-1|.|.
TGCAGCGTTGGGGCAGGGGTAAATCAGCCCCAGCATTTT
CSVGAGVNQPQHF
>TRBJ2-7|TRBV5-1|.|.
TGCGCCAGCCGGGACTCCTCCTACGAGCAGTACTTC
CASRDSSYEQYF
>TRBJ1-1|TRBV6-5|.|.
TGTGCCACCGGGGGGGGCACTGAAGCTTTCTTT
CATGGGTEAFF
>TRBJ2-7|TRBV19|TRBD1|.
TGTGCCACTCGGAGGGACAGGGGGACCTACGAGCAGTACTTC
CATRRDRGTYEQYF
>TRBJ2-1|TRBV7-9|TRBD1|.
TGTGCCAGCAGCCCCGGGACAGGGTTCTACAATGAGCAGTTCTTC
CASSPGTGFYNEQFF
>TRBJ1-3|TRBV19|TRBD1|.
TGTGCCAGTAGTATGACAGGGGACCCTGGAAACACCATATATTTT
CASSMTGDPGNTIYF
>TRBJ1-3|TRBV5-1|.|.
TGCGCCAGTAGACCAGGGACTGGAAACACCATATATTTT
CASRPGTGNTIYF
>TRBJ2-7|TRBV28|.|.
TGTGCCAGCACCCCCAGGTCGTACGAGCAGTACTTC
CASTPRSYEQYF
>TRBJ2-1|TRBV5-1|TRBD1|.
TGCGCCAGCAGCTTGGTTAATAACAGGGGATGGAACAATGAGCAGTTCTTC
CASSLVNNRGWNNEQFF
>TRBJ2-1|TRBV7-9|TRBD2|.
TGTGCCAGCAGCTTAGGGTGGTCCGGGACTAAGCTGGTCAATGAGCAGTTCTTC
CASSLGWSGTKLVNEQFF
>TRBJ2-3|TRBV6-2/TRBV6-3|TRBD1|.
TGTGCCAGCAGCCCAGACAGGGGGCAACGAGCAGATACGCAGTATTTT
CASSPDRGQRADTQYF
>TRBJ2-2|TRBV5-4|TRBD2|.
TGTGCCAGCAGCCCGGGACTAGCGGGAGTCACCGGGGAGCTGTTTTTT
CASSPGLAGVTGELFF
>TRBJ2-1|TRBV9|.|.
TGTGCCAGCAGCGTGACAGGAAGCAATGAGCAGTTCTTC
CASSVTGSNEQFF
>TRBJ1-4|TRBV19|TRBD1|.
TGTGCCAGTAGTCCCGGGACAGGGAGAAAACTGTTTTTT
CASSPGTGRKLFF
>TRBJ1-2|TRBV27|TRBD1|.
TGTGCCAGCAGCTCCGACAGGGTTGGCTACACCTTC
CASSSDRVGYTF